The 27 T cell receptor beta chains reported below all come from one sample, sequenced in a study of OX40 agonist ivuxolimab in advanced cancers. The protocol was immunoSEQ multiplex PCR, while the TCRdb copy is restricted to in-frame clones and leaves out a portion. Of more than 45,000 clones listed, approximately 81% are singletons. Sequences were derived from CD4+ or CD8+ T cells sorted from blood, sampled in a trial of the OX40 agonist ivuxolimab. Receptors were obtained from an adult with an advanced solid tumor such as melanoma, head and neck, liver or kidney cancer.

This rearrangement joins TRBV9 to TRBJ2-7; no reliable D call. The V end was cut by 4 bases, the J end by 3 bases, with 17 bases between. The V gene's germline CDR1 is SGDLS and CDR2 YYNGEE. CDR3 length: 15 amino acids. Here the CDR3 DNA reads TGTGCCAGCAGCCCCCGACTTGGTGGGGACTACGAGCAGTACTTC. Translating it yields CASSPRLGGDYEQYF.

The genes are TRBV6-4 and TRBJ2-5; D perhaps matches TRBD1 (5 bases). The CDR3 length is 15 residues. The V end lost 7 bases, the J end lost 4 bases, and 19 bases lay between the germline ends. The germline V gene encodes CDR1 MRHNA and CDR2 SNTAGT. In DNA form, the CDR3 reads TGTGCCAGCACTGAAGGCGCAGGGCGGATAGAGACCCAGTACTTC. It codes for CASTEGAGRIETQYF.

The V call is TRBV7-2, the J call TRBJ2-3; D possibly corresponds to TRBD2 (5 bases). CDR3 length: 15 amino acids. Deletions cut 3 bases from V and 2 bases from J, with 12 bases between. CDR1 and CDR2 from the germline V gene are SGHTA and FQGNSA. The CDR3 here is CASSLASSPTDTQYF. The CDR3 DNA reads as TGTGCCAGCAGCTTGGCTAGCAGCCCCACAGATACGCAGTATTTT.

The table lists this clone with a count of one. The gene calls are TRBV6-9 and TRBJ2-1, with 7 nucleotides matching TRBD2. This CDR3 spans 15 amino acids. Losses at the gene ends were 2 bases for V and 5 bases for J; bases not matched to a gene: 6. Per germline, CDR1 MNHGY and CDR2 SVAAGI. The CDR3 loop reads CASSYRSSGHNEQFF. Written as DNA, the CDR3 is TGTGCCAGCAGTTATCGGTCTAGCGGTCACAATGAGCAGTTCTTC.

This clone has a single count. In DNA form, the CDR3 reads TGTGCCAGCAGCTTAATGGGGGCAATCACAGATACGCAGTATTTT. Its translation: CASSLMGAITDTQYF. The chain is built from TRBV11-2 and TRBJ2-3, with a tentative D call TRBD1 (6 bases). Trimming removed 2 bases from V and 2 bases from J, with 11 bases in between. Per the germline V gene, CDR1 is SGHAT and CDR2 is FQNNGV. CDR3 length: 15 amino acids.

This clone has only a few counts. The chain has TRBV5-1 and TRBJ2-3; D may match TRBD1 or TRBD2 (6 bases each). The CDR3 is 16 amino acids. CDR1 is SGHRS and CDR2 is YFSETQ in the germline V gene. Trimming removed 0 bases at V and 0 bases at J, with 11 bases between. The CDR3 is CASSLVGGQSTDTQYF. The CDR3 coding sequence is TGCGCCAGCAGCTTGGTGGGGGGACAAAGCACAGATACGCAGTATTTT.

The CDR3 loop reads CASKWGAGYGYTF. The CDR3 nucleotides read TGTGCCAGCAAGTGGGGGGCCGGCTATGGCTACACCTTC. This chain joins TRBV6-1 and TRBJ1-2; maybe TRBD1 (6 bases). Trimming took 7 bases from V and 4 from J, leaving 13 bases between them. Germline CDR1 is MNHNS and CDR2 is SASEGT. The CDR3 loop spans 13 amino acids.

The rearrangement joins TRBV19 to TRBJ1-2, with 11 bases that match TRBD1. This CDR3 comprises 15 residues. Per the germline V gene, CDR1 is LNHDA and CDR2 is SQIVND (reference sequence). V gave up 4 bases and J gave up 4 bases; unmatched junction bases: 5. The CDR3 region is CASSSRDRGGYGYTF. The CDR3 bases are TGTGCCAGTAGTAGCCGGGACAGGGGGGGCTATGGCTACACCTTC.

This chain links TRBV10-1 with TRBJ2-1, with D unresolved. This CDR3 has 12 residues. The V end was cut by 1 base, the J end by 9 bases, with 7 bases between. The germline V gene encodes CDR1 WNHNN and CDR2 SYGVQD (reference sequence). This CDR3 reads CASSELVGEQFF. The CDR3 DNA reads TGCGCCAGCAGTGAGTTAGTAGGTGAGCAGTTCTTC.

This chain connects TRBV7-9 to TRBJ2-7; D is ambiguous. CDR1 and CDR2 from the germline V gene are SEHNR and FQNEAQ (reference sequence). This CDR3 is 12 amino acids long. The V gene lost 6 bases and the J gene lost 0 bases, with 6 bases spanning the gap. CDR3 loop: CASSASSYEQYF. CDR3 in DNA: TGTGCCAGCAGTGCGTCCTCCTACGAGCAGTACTTC.

This chain connects TRBV11-3 to TRBJ2-7, with 9 bases fitting TRBD1. CDR1 is SGHNT, CDR2 YENEEA, per germline. V trimming: 9 bases; J trimming: 3 bases; junction bases outside the gene matches: 6. This CDR3 is built from 13 residues. CDR3 region: CASATGQGYEQYF. Written as DNA, the CDR3 is TGTGCCAGTGCTACGGGACAGGGCTACGAGCAGTACTTC.

The rearrangement uses TRBV5-1 and TRBJ1-3, with D possibly matching TRBD1 (5 bases). Trimming shortened V by 2 bases and J by 1 base, and 10 bases separated the two germline ends. Germline values: CDR1 SGHRS, CDR2 YFSETQ. CDR3 length: 15 residues. The chain's CDR3 is CASSFTQGSGNTIYF. The CDR3, as DNA: TGCGCCAGCAGCTTCACCCAGGGTTCTGGAAACACCATATATTTT.

The gene calls are TRBV6-1 and TRBJ1-1; 7 bases align to TRBD1. Germline assignment: CDR1 MNHNS and CDR2 SASEGT. The junction had 7 bases not matched to a gene; V was cut back by 4 bases and J by 8 bases. CDR3 length: 13 amino acids. The CDR3 nucleotides are TGTGCCAGCAGTGTAAGCAGGGGGGGAGAAGCTTTCTTT. Translating gives CASSVSRGGEAFF.

The chain has TRBV7-9 and TRBJ2-1, with D possibly matching TRBD2 (5 bases). CDR3 length equals 18 residues. Trimming removed 3 bases at V and 1 base at J, with 19 bases between. CDR1 SEHNR and CDR2 FQNEAQ come from the germline V gene (reference sequence). The CDR3 DNA is TGTGCCAGCAGCTTCCCGGTGGCCTCCGGGAAGTCCTACAATGAGCAGTTCTTC. Its protein product is CASSFPVASGKSYNEQFF. Full variable domain (rest looked up from reference TRBV7-9 and TRBJ2-1): DTGVSQNPRHKITKRGQNVTFRCDPISEHNRLYWYRQTLGQGPEFLTYFQNEAQLEKSRLLSDRFSAERPKGSFSTLEIQRTEQGDSAMYLCASSFPVASGKSYNEQFFGPGTRLTVL.

The chain couples TRBV5-5 to TRBJ2-3, with TRBD2 matching 9 bases. The CDR3 runs 15 residues. CDR1 SGHKS and CDR2 YYEKEE come from the germline V gene (reference sequence). Losses at the gene ends were 0 bases for V and 7 bases for J; bases not matched to a gene: 6. CDR3 residues: CASSLGAGGLYTQYF. The CDR3 region has the DNA TGTGCCAGCAGCTTGGGGGCGGGAGGGCTTTATACGCAGTATTTT.

The chain uses TRBV11-2 and TRBJ2-6, with 10 bases fitting TRBD2. CDR1 and CDR2 (germline): SGHAT, FQNNGV. The J segment lost 2 bases and the V segment lost 5 bases, leaving 9 bases of the junction unmatched. This CDR3 spans 18 amino acids. The CDR3 DNA reads as TGTGCCAGCAGCGGGCGGCTAGCGGGAGTAACTGGGGCCAACGTCCTGACTTTC. Protein sequence: CASSGRLAGVTGANVLTF.

The rearrangement uses TRBV5-1 and TRBJ2-3; the D gene is possibly TRBD2 (6 bases). The CDR3 length is 13 residues. Germline assignment: CDR1 SGHRS and CDR2 YFSETQ. Trimming removed 3 bases at V and 11 bases at J, with 16 bases between. The DNA for the CDR3 is TGCGCCAGCAGCTGGGACTTCCCAGAGGGGCAGTATTTT. Its translation: CASSWDFPEGQYF.

The rearrangement links TRBV30 to TRBJ1-4; 7 bases are a match to TRBD1. V gave up 5 bases and J gave up 9 bases; unmatched junction bases: 12. Germline assignment: CDR1 GTSNPN and CDR2 SVGIG (reference sequence). The CDR3 totals 14 residues. The CDR3 loop reads CAWDRANMRKKLFF. The CDR3 DNA follows: TGTGCCTGGGACAGGGCTAATATGAGGAAAAAACTGTTTTTT.

The J gene is TRBJ2-7, the V gene TRBV19; 7 positions match TRBD1. The germline CDR1 and CDR2 sequences are LNHDA and SQIVND (reference sequence). V lost 4 bases and J lost 7; bases outside the gene matches: 10. This CDR3 has 14 amino acids. CDR3 bases: TGTGCCAGTAGTAAAGGACAGGCACCGAGGGAGCAGTACTTC. The encoded protein is CASSKGQAPREQYF.

On this clone itself: One end of the junction does not line up with germline, which may come from a read error. The genes are TRBV19 and TRBJ2-1, with TRBD2 identical over 8 bases. The CDR3 extends over 12 amino acids. The germline V gene encodes CDR1 LNHDA and CDR2 SQIVND (reference sequence). CDR3 DNA: TGTGCCAGTATCGGCCGTGGGACTAGATGGCTCTTC. This gives the protein CASIGRGTRWLF.

The rearrangement links TRBV7-8 to TRBJ2-1; 7 bases are shared with TRBD2. Per the germline V gene, CDR1 is SGHVS and CDR2 is FQNEAQ. The CDR3 is made up of 16 amino acids. With 5 bases clipped from V and 8 bases from J, the junction kept 15 bases outside the gene matches. CDR3 sequence (DNA): TGTGCCAGCAGCCTTAGAGCGGGGCCCCAGGGATATGAGCAGTTCTTC. This sequence encodes CASSLRAGPQGYEQFF.

The gene calls are TRBV10-3 and TRBJ2-5; unclear D gene. Trimming took off 0 bases at V and 5 bases at J, with 13 bases between the two ends. Per germline, CDR1 ENHRY and CDR2 SYGVKD. The CDR3 length is 15 residues. CDR3 residues: CAISESVTPRETQYF. Written as DNA, the CDR3 is TGTGCCATCAGTGAGTCTGTGACCCCCCGGGAGACCCAGTACTTC.

The chain carries TRBV5-1 and TRBJ2-1; 8 bases are shared with TRBD2. This CDR3 spans 15 amino acids. V lost 4 bases and J lost 0; bases outside the gene matches: 3. The germline V gene encodes CDR1 SGHRS and CDR2 YFSETQ. The CDR3 sequence: CASSGAGGSYNEQFF. The CDR3 DNA is TGCGCCAGCAGCGGGGCGGGAGGCTCCTACAATGAGCAGTTCTTC. Drawing the rest from reference TRBV5-1 and TRBJ2-1, the complete variable domain is KAGVTQTPRYLIKTRGQQVTLSCSPISGHRSVSWYQQTPGQGLQFLFEYFSETQRNKGNFPGRFSGRQFSNSRSEMNVSTLELGDSALYLCASSGAGGSYNEQFFGPGTRLTVL.

The rearrangement joins TRBV6-1 to TRBJ1-5; TRBD1 matches 8 bases. Germline V gene lookup returns CDR1 MNHNS and CDR2 SASEGT. V shed 0 bases, J shed 0 bases, and the junction held 4 bases outside the gene matches. The CDR3 extends over 17 amino acids. CDR3 loop: CASSEATGGYSNQPQHF. In DNA form, the CDR3 reads TGTGCCAGCAGTGAAGCTACAGGGGGTTATAGCAATCAGCCCCAGCATTTT.

The V call is TRBV30, the J call TRBJ2-1; 12 nucleotides line up with TRBD2. V lost 6 bases to trimming and J lost 6 bases; unmatched junction nucleotides: 15. Germline V CDR1 and CDR2: GTSNPN, SVGIG (reference sequence). There are 17 residues in the CDR3. CDR3 DNA: TGTGCCTGCCGATCTGGGCTAGCGGGAGGGCCTGGCAATGAGCAGTTCTTC. Amino acid sequence: CACRSGLAGGPGNEQFF.

The rearrangement links TRBV19 to TRBJ1-2; TRBD1 aligns across 10 bases. Trimming took 5 bases from V and 7 from J; bases not matched to a gene: 4. This CDR3 region has 13 residues. Germline V gives CDR1 LNHDA, CDR2 SQIVND (reference sequence). This chain's CDR3 is CASSQDRGLGYTF. The DNA of the CDR3 is TGTGCCAGTAGTCAAGACAGGGGGCTTGGCTACACCTTC.

The chain employs TRBV5-1 and TRBJ2-5, with no clear D. The J call may be in error: the DNA end matches TRBJ2-7 better. This CDR3 is built from 13 residues. CDR1 SGHRS and CDR2 YFSETQ come from the germline V gene. CDR3 coding DNA: TGCGCCAGCAGCTTGGCGGCGTCCTACGAGCAGTACTTC. Amino acids: CASSLAASYEQYF.